The T cell receptor (beta chain) described here comes from a study of tissue T cells after allogeneic stem cell transplantation. Study conclusions and caveats: Few T cell clones were shared across patients, but motif clusters showed tissue-specific shared signatures. Blood and spleen captured only part of the tissue TCR repertoire.

This clone was seen a handful of times. Its target is unknown. Mouse germline and gene names are used. Read data end 1 residue before the CDR3 end; the end is taken from the germline J gene. Described time point: mouse harvest day 7 after allogeneic transplant. Mouse grafts combined 10^7 T-cell-depleted bone marrow cells with 10^6 splenic CD5+ T cells. The CDR3 is 12 amino acids. The V and J ends lost 1 base and 6 bases respectively, with 7 bases between them. CDR1 SGHSA and CDR2 FRNQAP come from the germline V gene. Survey-depth TCRbeta CDR3 sequencing reported V/J genes and productive frequencies. Clones were sequenced by immunoSEQ multiplex PCR, and TCRdb holds only the in-frame ones, with some missing. Here the sample spans some 10,000 clones, roughly 44% being singletons.

The sequenced sample consisted of skin. The gene calls are TRBV16 and TRBJ2-7; D not certain. The TCR was taken from a female BALB/c mouse given C57BL/6 T cells with graft-versus-host disease after an allogeneic hematopoietic cell transplant. CDR3 DNA (partial): TGTGCAAGCAGCTTAGCGGGGTTTGAACAGTAC. Its translation is CASSLAGFEQY. The entire CDR3 reads CASSLAGFEQYF.